Below, 18 T cell receptor beta chains from the same sample are listed, as sequenced in a study of T cells expressing NK-cell markers. Each CDR3 protein gets one entry in TCRdb, which reprocessed the 5' RACE reads and gives no DNA. Its clone listing holds 550,000 to 600,000 distinct CDR3 sequences. Sequencing was performed on blood T cells: a sorted CD56 or NKG2C T cell subset, CD4+ or CD8+ T cells, or bulk PBMC T cells (not recorded which). Every receptor here comes from a man younger than 35 in good health.

The CDR3: CASRIAPNSYNEQFF. This chain uses TRBV19 with TRBJ2-1. Germline CDR1 and CDR2: LNHDA and SQIVND (reference sequence). The CDR3 is 15 amino acids.

The V and J genes are TRBV29-1 and TRBJ2-4. This CDR3 has 11 amino acids. CDR1 is SQVTM, CDR2 ANQGSEA, per germline. CDR3: CSVLWKNIQYF.

CDR3 amino acids: CATTQDYEQYF. The chain is built from TRBV10-3 and TRBJ2-7; the D call of TRBD1 rests on TCRdb alone, since no DNA is present to check it. Germline V gives CDR1 ENHRY, CDR2 SYGVKD. This CDR3 spans 11 amino acids.

The chain uses TRBV20-1 and TRBJ2-1; TCRdb lists TRBD1, though no DNA is available to test this call. CDR3 length equals 11 residues. Germline V gene sequence: CDR1 DFQATT, CDR2 SNEGSKA (reference sequence). CDR3 sequence: CSGTSGTEQFF.

V is TRBV29-1 and J is TRBJ2-5; the D gene TCRdb calls, TRBD1, cannot be checked with no DNA. CDR1 and CDR2 (germline): SQVTM, ANQGSEA. The CDR3 contains 14 residues. CDR3 amino acids: CSVPQGHSQETQYF.

This chain uses TRBV7-7 with TRBJ2-3. CDR3 length equals 13 residues. Per germline, CDR1 SSHAT and CDR2 FNYEAQ (reference sequence). The CDR3 reads CASSLGTSGSQYF.

The V gene is TRBV20-1, the J gene TRBJ1-1. The germline V gene encodes CDR1 DFQATT and CDR2 SNEGSKA (reference sequence). The CDR3 has 13 residues. CDR3 protein: CSARVGKNTEAFF.

The V call is TRBV6-1, the J call TRBJ2-3; TCRdb designates TRBD2, a call that cannot be tested without DNA. Per the germline V gene, CDR1 is MNHNS and CDR2 is SASEGT. The CDR3 consists of 14 residues. CDR3: CASRGLAGGDTQYF.

The chain links TRBV12-3 or TRBV12-4 to TRBJ2-7; the D call from TCRdb, TRBD2, cannot be confirmed without DNA. The CDR3 covers 14 residues. The CDR3 is CASSLSSGSYEQYF.

V usage is TRBV7-2 and J usage is TRBJ2-1; the D gene TCRdb calls, TRBD2, cannot be checked with no DNA. This CDR3 region has 16 residues. Germline loops: CDR1 SGHTA, CDR2 FQGNSA. CDR3 amino acids: CASSLAMGRPGGEQFF.

This chain joins TRBV2 and TRBJ2-1; TCRdb's assignment of TRBD2 cannot be checked, as there is no DNA. Germline V lookup: CDR1 SNHLY, CDR2 FYNNEI. This CDR3 comprises 13 residues. CDR3 protein: CATGRRATNEQFF.

The chain combines TRBV21-1 with TRBJ2-1; absent DNA, TCRdb's TRBD1 call cannot be checked. TRBV21-1 is shown as a pseudogene. The CDR3 length is 12 residues. The CDR3 spells CASNLDRNEQFF.

The V gene is TRBV5-8, the J gene TRBJ2-5; the D gene TCRdb calls, TRBD2, cannot be checked with no DNA. The CDR3 sequence is 17 residues long. Per germline, CDR1 SGHTS and CDR2 YDEGEE. The CDR3 spells CASSPQAGGRLVETQYF.

J is TRBJ2-1 and V is TRBV12-3 or TRBV12-4; there is no DNA to check the TCRdb D call of TRBD2. The CDR3 has 15 residues. CDR3: CASSLTSGPYNEQFF.

J is TRBJ2-2 and V is TRBV6-1; TCRdb picks TRBD2, but there is no DNA to check that call. The CDR3 runs to 15 residues. Germline-derived CDR1 and CDR2 are MNHNS and SASEGT. CDR3 amino acids: CASRSLAVDTGELFF.

The rearrangement joins TRBV7-9 to TRBJ1-6. Germline values: CDR1 SEHNR, CDR2 FQNEAQ (reference sequence). The CDR3 has 13 amino acids. The CDR3 sequence is CASSSEGSSPLHF.

The chain is built from TRBV20-1 and TRBJ1-5; the TRBD1 assignment by TCRdb is unverifiable without DNA. Per the germline V gene, CDR1 is DFQATT and CDR2 is SNEGSKA (reference sequence). CDR3 length: 16 amino acids. CDR3 protein: CSARDRGQPWVGPQHF.

The CDR3: CASSSWSSYNEQFF. V usage is TRBV27 and J usage is TRBJ2-1. The CDR3 consists of 14 residues. CDR1 and CDR2 (germline): MNHEY, SMNVEV (reference sequence).